This T cell receptor beta chain came from a study of regulatory T cells in long-lasting Graves disease. The study's findings and limits: Fewer public clonotypes were shared by new patients (approximately 970) than by persistent patients (around 2,800). Persistent disease preferred TRBV28, TRBJ1-2 and TRBJ2-5; new disease, TRBV20-1 and TRBJ2-1.

Time point: newly diagnosed GD, antithyroid drugs for less than 3 months. PBMC-extracted RNA yielded the TCR library. HTBI primers from iRepertoire and Arm-PCR of CDR3 regions yielded the TCR beta libraries. One entry per CDR3 protein results from TCRdb running MiXCR on the multiplex PCR reads. Of about 400,000 distinct CDR3 sequences detected, around 15% appear once; the ten largest clones hold 22%. Germline lookup yields CDR1 SGHTA and CDR2 FQGTGA. CDR3 size: 16 residues. V gave up 3 bases and J gave up 0 bases, with 11 bases separating them. This clonotype was counted many times. Its antigen is unknown.

The specimen was peripheral blood mononuclear cells (PBMCs), collected at new diagnosis, from a patient treated with antithyroid drugs. The chain recombines TRBV7-3 with TRBJ2-2, with D unclear. The clonotype comes from a female donor with Graves disease. CDR3 sequence: CASSFQSIANTGELFF. The CDR3 DNA is TGTGCCAGCAGCTTCCAAAGCATCGCGAACACCGGGGAGCTGTTTTTT.